This TCR beta chain was documented in a study of cytomegalovirus exposure and HLA in healthy donors. Study-level results: The authors later found TCR association rates varying by HLA locus, with DRB1 most and HLA-C fewest. Equally common other TCR beta chains were less clonally expanded than HLA-associated ones, a later analysis found. A prior analysis recorded that most TCR beta V segments were productive about 87% or about 30% of the time. The investigators catalogued under 200 TCR beta chains as cytomegalovirus-associated.

Germline V gene data show CDR1 as SGHTA and CDR2 as FQGNSA. Trimming took 2 bases from V and 3 from J; bases not matched to a gene: 5. The CDR3 has 16 residues. 13 Jbeta primers and 60 Vbeta primers were used for the PCR. Here immunoSEQ multiplex PCR was the method, and the copy in TCRdb shows in-frame clones only, minus some. The sample records approximately 44,000 clones, roughly 80% being singletons. To note about this clone: Antigen specificity is unknown.

Sequencing input: PBMCs. The V gene is TRBV7-2, the J gene TRBJ2-3; 10 bases are a match to TRBD2. The sequence was collected from a man aged 25 to 40 in good health and CMV-seronegative. For the CDR3, the DNA is TGTGCCAGCAGCTTACGCCTAGCGGGAGTTACAGATACGCAGTATTTT. This gives the protein CASSLRLAGVTDTQYF.